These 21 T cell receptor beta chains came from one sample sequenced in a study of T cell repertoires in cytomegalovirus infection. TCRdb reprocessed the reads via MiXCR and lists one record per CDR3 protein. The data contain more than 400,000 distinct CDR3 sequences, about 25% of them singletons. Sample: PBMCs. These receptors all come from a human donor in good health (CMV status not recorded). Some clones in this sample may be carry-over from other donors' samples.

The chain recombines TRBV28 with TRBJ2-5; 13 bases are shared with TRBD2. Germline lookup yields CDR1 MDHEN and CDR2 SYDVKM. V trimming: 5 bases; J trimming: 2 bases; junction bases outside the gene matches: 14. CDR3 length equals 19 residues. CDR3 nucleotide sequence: TGTGCCAGCAGTACCCCCAGGACTAGCGGGAGAGCGGCGCAAGAGACCCAGTACTTC. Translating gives CASSTPRTSGRAAQETQYF.

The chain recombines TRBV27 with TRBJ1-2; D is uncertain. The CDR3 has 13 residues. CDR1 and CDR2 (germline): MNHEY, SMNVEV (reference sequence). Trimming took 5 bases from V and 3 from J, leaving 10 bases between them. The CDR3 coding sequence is TGTGCCAGCAGTATAAACAGCTACTATGGCTACACCTTC. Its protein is CASSINSYYGYTF.

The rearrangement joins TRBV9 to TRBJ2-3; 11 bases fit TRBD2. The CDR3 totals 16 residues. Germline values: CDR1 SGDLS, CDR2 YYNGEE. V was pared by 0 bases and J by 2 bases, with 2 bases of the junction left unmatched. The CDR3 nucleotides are TGTGCCAGCAGCGTAGTAGCGGGAGGGTTCACAGATACGCAGTATTTT. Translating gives CASSVVAGGFTDTQYF.

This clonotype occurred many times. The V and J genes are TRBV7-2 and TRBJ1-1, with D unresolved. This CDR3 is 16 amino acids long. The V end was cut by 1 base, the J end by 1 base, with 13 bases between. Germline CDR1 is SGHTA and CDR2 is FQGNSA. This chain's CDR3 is CASSLEAGRTNTEAFF. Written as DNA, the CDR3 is TGTGCCAGCAGCTTAGAAGCCGGGCGAACGAACACTGAAGCTTTCTTT. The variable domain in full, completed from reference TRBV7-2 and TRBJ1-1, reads GAGVSQSPSNKVTEKGKDVELRCDPISGHTALYWYRQSLGQGLEFLIYFQGNSAPDKSGLPSDRFSAERTGGSVSTLTIQRTQQEDSAVYLCASSLEAGRTNTEAFFGQGTRLTVV.

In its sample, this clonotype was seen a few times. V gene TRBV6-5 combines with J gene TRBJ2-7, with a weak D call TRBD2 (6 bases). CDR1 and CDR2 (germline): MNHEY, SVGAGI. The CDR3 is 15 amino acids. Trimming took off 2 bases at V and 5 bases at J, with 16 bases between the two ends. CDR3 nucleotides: TGTGCCAGCAGTTACGTCCTCTGGGGAGGCGACGAGCAGTACTTC. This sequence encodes CASSYVLWGGDEQYF.

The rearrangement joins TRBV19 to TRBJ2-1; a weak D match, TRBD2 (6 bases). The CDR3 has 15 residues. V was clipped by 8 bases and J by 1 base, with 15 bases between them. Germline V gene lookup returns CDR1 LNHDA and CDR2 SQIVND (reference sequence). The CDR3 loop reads CASGRTGDSYNEQFF. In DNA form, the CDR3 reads TGTGCCAGTGGCCGCACGGGAGATTCCTACAATGAGCAGTTCTTC. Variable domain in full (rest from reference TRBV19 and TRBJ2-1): DGGITQSPKYLFRKEGQNVTLSCEQNLNHDAMYWYRQDPGQGLRLIYYSQIVNDFQKGDIAEGYSVSREKKESFPLTVTSAQKNPTAFYLCASGRTGDSYNEQFFGPGTRLTVL.

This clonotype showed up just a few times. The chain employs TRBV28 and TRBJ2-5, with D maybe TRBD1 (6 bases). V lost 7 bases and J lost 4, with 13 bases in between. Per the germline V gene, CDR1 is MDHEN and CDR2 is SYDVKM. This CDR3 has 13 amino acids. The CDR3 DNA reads TGTGCCAGCACACTAGGGGGATCAGAGACCCAGTACTTC. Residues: CASTLGGSETQYF.

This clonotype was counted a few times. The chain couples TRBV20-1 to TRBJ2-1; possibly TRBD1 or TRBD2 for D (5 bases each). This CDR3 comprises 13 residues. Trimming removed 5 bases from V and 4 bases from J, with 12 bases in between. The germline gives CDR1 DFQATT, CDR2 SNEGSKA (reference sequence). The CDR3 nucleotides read TGCAGTGCTCGAGGGACGATTTACAATGAGCAGTTCTTC. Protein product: CSARGTIYNEQFF.

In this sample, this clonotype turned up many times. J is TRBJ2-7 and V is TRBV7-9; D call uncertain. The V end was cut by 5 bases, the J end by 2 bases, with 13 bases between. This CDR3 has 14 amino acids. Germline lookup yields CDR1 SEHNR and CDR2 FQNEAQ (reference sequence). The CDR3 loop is CASSHLINPYEQYF. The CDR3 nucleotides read TGTGCCAGCAGCCACCTTATAAATCCCTACGAGCAGTACTTC.

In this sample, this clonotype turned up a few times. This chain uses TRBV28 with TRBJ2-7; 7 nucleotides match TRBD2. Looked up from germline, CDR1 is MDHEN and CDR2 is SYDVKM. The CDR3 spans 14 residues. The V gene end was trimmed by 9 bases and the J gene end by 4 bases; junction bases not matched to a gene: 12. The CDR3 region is CASCSGTTFYEQYF. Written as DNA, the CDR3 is TGTGCCAGTTGTTCCGGGACTACGTTTTACGAGCAGTACTTC.

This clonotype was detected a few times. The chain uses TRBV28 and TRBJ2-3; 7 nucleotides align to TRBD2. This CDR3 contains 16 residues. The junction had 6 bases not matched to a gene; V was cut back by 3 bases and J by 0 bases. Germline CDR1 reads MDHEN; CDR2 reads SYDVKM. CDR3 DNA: TGTGCCAGCAGTTTGAAGACTAGCCCAAGCACAGATACGCAGTATTTT. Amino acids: CASSLKTSPSTDTQYF.

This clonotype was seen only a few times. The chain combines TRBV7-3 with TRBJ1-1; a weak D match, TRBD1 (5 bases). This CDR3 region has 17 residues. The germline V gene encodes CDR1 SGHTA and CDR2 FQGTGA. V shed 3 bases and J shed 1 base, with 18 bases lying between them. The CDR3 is CASSLVRGVGKNTEAFF. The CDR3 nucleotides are TGTGCCAGCAGCTTGGTTCGGGGCGTCGGGAAGAACACTGAAGCTTTCTTT.

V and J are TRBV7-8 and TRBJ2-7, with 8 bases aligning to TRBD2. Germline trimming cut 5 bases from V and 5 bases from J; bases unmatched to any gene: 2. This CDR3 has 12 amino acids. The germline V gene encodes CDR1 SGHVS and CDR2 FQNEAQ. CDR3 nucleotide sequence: TGTGCCAGCAGCCTTAGCGGGGACGAGCAGTACGTC. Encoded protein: CASSLSGDEQYV.

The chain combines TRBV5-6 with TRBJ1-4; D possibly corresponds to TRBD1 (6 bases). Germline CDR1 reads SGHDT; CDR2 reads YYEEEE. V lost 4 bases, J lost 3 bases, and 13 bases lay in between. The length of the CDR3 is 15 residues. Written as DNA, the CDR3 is TGTGCCAGCAGCCGAATACAGGGACCTAATGAAAAACTGTTTTTT. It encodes CASSRIQGPNEKLFF.

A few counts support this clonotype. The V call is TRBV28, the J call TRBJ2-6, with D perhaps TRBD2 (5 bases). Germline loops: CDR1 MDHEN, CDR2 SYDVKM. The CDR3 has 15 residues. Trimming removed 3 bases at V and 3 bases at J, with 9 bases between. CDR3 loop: CASSFWRSGANVLTF. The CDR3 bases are TGTGCCAGCAGTTTTTGGAGGAGTGGGGCCAACGTCCTGACTTTC.

This CDR3 is CASSYWRGNEQFF. The CDR3 coding sequence is TGTGCCAGCAGTTACTGGAGGGGGAATGAGCAGTTCTTC. This rearrangement joins TRBV6-5 to TRBJ2-1, with D tentatively TRBD1 or TRBD2 (6 bases each). Germline CDR1 is MNHEY and CDR2 is SVGAGI. Trimming took 1 base from V and 7 from J, leaving 8 bases between them. The CDR3 covers 13 residues.

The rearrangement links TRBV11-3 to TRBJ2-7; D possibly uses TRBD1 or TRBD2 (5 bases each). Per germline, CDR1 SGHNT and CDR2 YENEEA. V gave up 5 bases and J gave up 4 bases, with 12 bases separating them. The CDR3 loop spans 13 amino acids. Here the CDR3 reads CASSIRGGYEQYV. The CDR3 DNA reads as TGTGCCAGCAGCATACGTGGGGGTTACGAGCAGTACGTC.

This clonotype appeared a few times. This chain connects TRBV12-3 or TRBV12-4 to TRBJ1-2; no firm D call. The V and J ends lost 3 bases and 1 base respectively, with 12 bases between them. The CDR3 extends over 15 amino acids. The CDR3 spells CASSLFGVDNYGYTF. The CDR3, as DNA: TGTGCCAGCAGTTTGTTCGGGGTAGATAACTATGGCTACACCTTC.

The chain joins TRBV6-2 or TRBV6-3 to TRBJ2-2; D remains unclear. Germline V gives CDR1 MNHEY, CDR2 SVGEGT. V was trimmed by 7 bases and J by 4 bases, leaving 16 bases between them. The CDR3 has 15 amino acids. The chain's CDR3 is CASTVSGLFTGELFF. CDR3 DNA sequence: TGTGCCAGCACCGTATCGGGCCTATTCACCGGGGAGCTGTTTTTT.

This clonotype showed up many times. DNA of the CDR3: TGTGCCAGCAGCCCGACCCGGGACGGCACCTACGAGCAGTACTTC. Translation: CASSPTRDGTYEQYF. The genes are TRBV7-8 and TRBJ2-7, with D perhaps matching TRBD1 or TRBD2 (5 bases each). CDR1 is SGHVS and CDR2 is FQNEAQ in the germline V gene. V was trimmed by 5 bases and J by 2 bases, leaving 16 bases between them. The CDR3 consists of 15 residues.

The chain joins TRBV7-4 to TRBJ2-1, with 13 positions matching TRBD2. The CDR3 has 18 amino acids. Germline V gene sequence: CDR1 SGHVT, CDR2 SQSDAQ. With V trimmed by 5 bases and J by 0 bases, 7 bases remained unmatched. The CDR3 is CASSIGLAGVASYNEQFF. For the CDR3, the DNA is TGTGCCAGCAGCATAGGACTAGCGGGAGTCGCCTCCTACAATGAGCAGTTCTTC.